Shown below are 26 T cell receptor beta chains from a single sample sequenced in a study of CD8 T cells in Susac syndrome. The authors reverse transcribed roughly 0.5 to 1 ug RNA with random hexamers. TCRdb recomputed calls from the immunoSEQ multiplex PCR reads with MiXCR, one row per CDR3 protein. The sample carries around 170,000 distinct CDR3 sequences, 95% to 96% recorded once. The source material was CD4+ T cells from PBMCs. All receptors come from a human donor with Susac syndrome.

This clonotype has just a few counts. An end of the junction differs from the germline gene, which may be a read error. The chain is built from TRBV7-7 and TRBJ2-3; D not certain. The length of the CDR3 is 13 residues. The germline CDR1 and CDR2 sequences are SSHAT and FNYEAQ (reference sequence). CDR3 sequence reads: CASSSGSADTQYF. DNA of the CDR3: TGTGCTAGCAGCTCCGGGTCGGCAGATACGCAGTATTTT.

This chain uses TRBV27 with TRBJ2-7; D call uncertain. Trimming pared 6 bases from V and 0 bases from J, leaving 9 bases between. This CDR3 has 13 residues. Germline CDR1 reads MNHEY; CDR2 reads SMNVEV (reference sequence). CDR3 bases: TGTGCCAGCAGGGCTACGAGCTCCTACGAGCAGTACTTC. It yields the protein CASRATSSYEQYF.

CDR3 amino acids: CASTTLQGGYEQYF. CDR3 nucleotide sequence: TGTGCCAGCACCACCTTACAGGGAGGATACGAGCAGTACTTC. The gene calls are TRBV28 and TRBJ2-7, with D tentatively TRBD1 or TRBD2 (6 bases each). The CDR3 covers 14 residues. Trimming took 7 bases from V and 4 from J, leaving 17 bases between them. Per germline, CDR1 MDHEN and CDR2 SYDVKM.

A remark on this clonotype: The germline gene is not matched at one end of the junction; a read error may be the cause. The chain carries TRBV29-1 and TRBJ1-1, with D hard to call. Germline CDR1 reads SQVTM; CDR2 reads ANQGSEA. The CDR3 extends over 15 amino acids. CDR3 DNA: TGCAGCGTTGAAGTTCGGAGGGAAGATGGCACTGAAGCCTTCTTT. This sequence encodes CSVEVRREDGTEAFF. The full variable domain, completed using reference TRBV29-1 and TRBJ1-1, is SAVISQKPSRDICQRGTSLTIQCQVDSQVTMMFWYRQQPGQSLTLIATANQGSEATYESGFVIDKFPISRPNLTFSTLTVSNMSPEDSSIYLCSVEVRREDGTEAFFGQGTRLTVV.

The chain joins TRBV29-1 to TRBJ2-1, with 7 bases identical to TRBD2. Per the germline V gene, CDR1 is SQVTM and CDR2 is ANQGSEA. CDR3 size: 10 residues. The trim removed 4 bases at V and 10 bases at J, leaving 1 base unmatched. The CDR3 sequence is CSVASGEQFF. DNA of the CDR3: TGCAGCGTTGCTAGCGGCGAGCAGTTCTTC.

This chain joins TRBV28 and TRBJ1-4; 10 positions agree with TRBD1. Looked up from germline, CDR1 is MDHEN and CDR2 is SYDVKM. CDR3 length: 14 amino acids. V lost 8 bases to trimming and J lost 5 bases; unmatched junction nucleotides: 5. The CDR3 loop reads CASGRTGGNEKLFF. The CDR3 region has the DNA TGTGCCAGCGGAAGGACAGGGGGAAATGAAAAACTGTTTTTT.

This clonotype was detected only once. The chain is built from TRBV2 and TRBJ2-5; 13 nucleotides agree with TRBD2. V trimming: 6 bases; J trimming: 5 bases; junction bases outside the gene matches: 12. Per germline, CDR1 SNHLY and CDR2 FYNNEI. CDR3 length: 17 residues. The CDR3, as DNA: TGTGCCAGCAGAGACTGGACTAGCGGGAGTGGGAAGGAGACCCAGTACTTC. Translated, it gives CASRDWTSGSGKETQYF. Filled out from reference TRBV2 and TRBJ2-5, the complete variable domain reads EPEVTQTPSHQVTQMGQEVILRCVPISNHLYFYWYRQILGQKVEFLVSFYNNEISEKSEIFDDQFSVERPDGSNFTLKIRSTKLEDSAMYFCASRDWTSGSGKETQYFGPGTRLLVL.

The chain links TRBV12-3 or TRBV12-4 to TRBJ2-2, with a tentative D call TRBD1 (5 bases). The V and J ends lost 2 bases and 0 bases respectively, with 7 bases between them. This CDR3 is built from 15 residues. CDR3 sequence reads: CASSLRQTNTGELFF. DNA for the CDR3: TGTGCCAGCAGTTTACGACAGACGAACACCGGGGAGCTGTTTTTT.

The CDR3, as DNA: TGCAGTGCTCTACCCGGACAGGGGCGCACTGAAGCTTTCTTT. It yields the protein CSALPGQGRTEAFF. J is TRBJ1-1 and V is TRBV20-1, with 9 nucleotides matching TRBD1. CDR1 is DFQATT and CDR2 is SNEGSKA in the germline V gene (reference sequence). The CDR3 is 14 residues long. V dropped 5 bases and J dropped 4; count of bases not matched to a gene: 8.

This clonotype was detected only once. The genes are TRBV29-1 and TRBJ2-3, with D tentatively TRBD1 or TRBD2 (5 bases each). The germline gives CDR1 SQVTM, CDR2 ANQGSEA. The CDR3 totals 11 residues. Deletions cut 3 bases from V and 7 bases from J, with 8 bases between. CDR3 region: CSVERGYTQYF. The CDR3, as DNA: TGCAGCGTTGAGAGGGGATATACGCAGTATTTT.

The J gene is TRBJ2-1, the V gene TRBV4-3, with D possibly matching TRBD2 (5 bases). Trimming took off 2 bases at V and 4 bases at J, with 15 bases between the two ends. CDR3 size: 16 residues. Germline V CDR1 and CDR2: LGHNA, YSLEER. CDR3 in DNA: TGCGCCAGCAGCCAACTAGCTAATCTTCGGTACAATGAGCAGTTCTTC. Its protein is CASSQLANLRYNEQFF.

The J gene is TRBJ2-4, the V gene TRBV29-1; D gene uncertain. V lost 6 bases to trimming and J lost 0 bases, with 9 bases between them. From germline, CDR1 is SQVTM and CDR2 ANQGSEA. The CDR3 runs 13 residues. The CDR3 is CSVRTVAKNIQYF. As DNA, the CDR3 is TGCAGCGTACGGACGGTAGCCAAAAACATTCAGTACTTC.

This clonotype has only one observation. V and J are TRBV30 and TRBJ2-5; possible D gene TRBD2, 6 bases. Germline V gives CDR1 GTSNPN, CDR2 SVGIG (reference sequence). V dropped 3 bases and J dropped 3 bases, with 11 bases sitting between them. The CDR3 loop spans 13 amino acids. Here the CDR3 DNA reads TGTGCCTGGAGGCGGGAATCCAAAGAGACCCAGTACTTC. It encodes CAWRRESKETQYF.

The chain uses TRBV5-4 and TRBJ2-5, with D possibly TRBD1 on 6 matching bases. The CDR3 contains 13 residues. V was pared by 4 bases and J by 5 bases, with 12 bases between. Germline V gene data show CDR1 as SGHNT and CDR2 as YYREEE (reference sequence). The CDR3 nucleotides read TGTGCCAGCAGCGCTACAGGGATCGAGACCCAGTACTTC. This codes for CASSATGIETQYF.

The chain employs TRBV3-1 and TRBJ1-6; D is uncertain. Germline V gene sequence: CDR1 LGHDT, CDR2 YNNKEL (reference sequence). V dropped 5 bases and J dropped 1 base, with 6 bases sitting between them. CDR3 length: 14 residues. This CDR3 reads CASSRESYNSPLHF. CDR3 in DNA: TGTGCCAGCAGCAGGGAATCCTATAATTCACCCCTCCACTTT.

CDR3 sequence reads: CASSPTDPTLSYEQYF. DNA of the CDR3: TGTGCCAGCAGCCCCACCGACCCGACTCTTTCCTACGAGCAGTACTTC. The chain uses TRBV7-9 and TRBJ2-7; D gene ambiguous. The CDR3 covers 16 residues. Germline CDR1 and CDR2: SEHNR and FQNEAQ (reference sequence). Trimming removed 5 bases at V and 1 base at J, with 18 bases between.

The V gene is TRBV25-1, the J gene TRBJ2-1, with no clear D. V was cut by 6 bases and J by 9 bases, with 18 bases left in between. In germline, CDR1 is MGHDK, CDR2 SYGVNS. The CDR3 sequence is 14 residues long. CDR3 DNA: TGTGCCAGCAGAATCCTAGTCAGGTGGACTGAGCAGTTCTTC. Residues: CASRILVRWTEQFF.

The CDR3 region has the DNA TGTGCCAGCAGCCTACAGGGTTCCGAGCAGTACTTC. Amino acid sequence: CASSLQGSEQYF. The chain links TRBV6-6 to TRBJ2-7, with a possible D match to TRBD1 (6 bases). Trimming cost V 6 bases and J 6 bases, with 12 bases left between them. Per the germline V gene, CDR1 is MNHNY and CDR2 is SVGAGI (reference sequence). This CDR3 is 12 amino acids long.

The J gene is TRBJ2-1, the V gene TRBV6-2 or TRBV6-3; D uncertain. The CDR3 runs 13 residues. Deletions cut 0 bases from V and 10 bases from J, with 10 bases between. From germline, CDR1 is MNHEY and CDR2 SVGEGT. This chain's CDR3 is CASSYSTSREQFF. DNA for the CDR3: TGTGCCAGCAGTTACTCGACTTCCCGGGAGCAGTTCTTC.

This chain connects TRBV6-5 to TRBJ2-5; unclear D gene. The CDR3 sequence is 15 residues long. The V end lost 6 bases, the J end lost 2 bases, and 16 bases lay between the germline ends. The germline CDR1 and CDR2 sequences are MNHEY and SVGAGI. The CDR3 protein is CASSPTFTLQETQYF. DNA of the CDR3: TGTGCCAGCAGCCCGACCTTCACCCTACAAGAGACCCAGTACTTC.

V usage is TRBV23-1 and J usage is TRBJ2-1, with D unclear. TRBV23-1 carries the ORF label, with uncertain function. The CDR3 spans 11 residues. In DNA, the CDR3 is TGCGATCCCTCCTGTGGACCTGAGCAGTTCTTC. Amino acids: CDPSCGPEQFF.

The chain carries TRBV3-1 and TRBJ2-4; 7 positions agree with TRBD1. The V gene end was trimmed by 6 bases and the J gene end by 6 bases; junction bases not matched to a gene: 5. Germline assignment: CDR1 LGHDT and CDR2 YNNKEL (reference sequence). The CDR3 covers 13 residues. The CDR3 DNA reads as TGTGCCAGCAGGCTAAGACAGGGAAACATTCAGTACTTC. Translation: CASRLRQGNIQYF.

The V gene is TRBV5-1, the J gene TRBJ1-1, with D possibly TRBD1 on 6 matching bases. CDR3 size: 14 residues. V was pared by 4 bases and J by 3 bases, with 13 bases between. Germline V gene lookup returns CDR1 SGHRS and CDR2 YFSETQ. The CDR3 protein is CASSKQGGDTEAFF. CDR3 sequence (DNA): TGCGCCAGCAGCAAACAGGGTGGGGACACTGAAGCTTTCTTT.

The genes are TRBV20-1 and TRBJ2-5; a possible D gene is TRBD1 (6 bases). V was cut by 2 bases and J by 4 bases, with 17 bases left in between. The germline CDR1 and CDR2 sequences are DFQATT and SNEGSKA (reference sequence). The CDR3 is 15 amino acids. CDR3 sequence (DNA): TGCAGTGCTAGACGGTCCACAGGGTACGGAGAGACCCAGTACTTC. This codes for CSARRSTGYGETQYF.

The CDR3 reads CASEAQETQYF. As DNA, the CDR3 is TGTGCCAGCGAGGCCCAAGAGACCCAGTACTTC. The J gene is TRBJ2-5, the V gene TRBV2; D remains ambiguous. The CDR3 runs to 11 residues. CDR1 is SNHLY and CDR2 is FYNNEI in the germline V gene. V was clipped by 8 bases and J by 1 base, with 5 bases between them.

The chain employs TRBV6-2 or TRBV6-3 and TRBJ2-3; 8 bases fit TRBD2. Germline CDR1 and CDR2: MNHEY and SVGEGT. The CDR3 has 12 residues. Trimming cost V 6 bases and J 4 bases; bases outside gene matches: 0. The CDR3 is CASRTSADTQYF. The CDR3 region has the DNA TGTGCCAGCAGGACTAGCGCAGATACGCAGTATTTT.